The rows below give T cell receptor beta chains drawn from one sample of a study of blood T cell repertoires in COVID-19. Measured with immunoSEQ multiplex PCR; TCRdb has only the in-frame clones, and not every one. The sample contains fewer than 500,000 clones, about 89% of which appear only once. Sequencing was done on a sample of peripheral blood. The receptors were gathered from a woman between 25 and 40 years old with acute or convalescent COVID-19. Both conserved end residues are trimmed from each CDR3.

>TRBV5-6
ASSQAGRETQY
>TRBV15
ATSRALTGDGELF
>TRBV23-1
ASSHATGFLYSTDTQY
>TRBV12-3/TRBV12-4
ASLGGSSYEQY
>TRBV7-2
ASSSSGGYTGELF
>TRBV6-5
ASSLYLAGELF
>TRBV7-9
ASSLVGQEANYGYT
>TRBV6-5
ASTYRGNTEAF
>TRBV5-5
ASSPLRGQPLNTEAF
>TRBV6-5
ASSPGANYGYT
>TRBV27
ASSSPSTGSSGETQY
>TRBV5-6
ASSSGTGSNQPQH
>TRBV10-2
ASKQFQEGTEAF
>TRBV28
ASSLISGTGMRPGELF
>TRBV7-2
ASSFSDRNYGYT
>TRBV2
ASHGGQGGSEAF
>TRBV5-1
ASSSGLAADTQY
>TRBV24-1
ATSDSRTGWSGANVLT
>TRBV5-1
ASSLTSSYNEQF
>TRBV5-1
ASSVGQGTIKNTEAF
>TRBV27
ASSKKGQNYNTEAF
>TRBV5-5
ASSLDWQTNTGELF
>TRBV7-3
ASSPTGGPYNEQF
>TRBV7-2
ASSLVDRGPLEQY
>TRBV23-1
ASSHGQGSPQETQY
>TRBV3-1/TRBV3-2
ASSQVKGTHYGYT
>TRBV10-3
AIRGQGGTYEQY
>TRBV18
ASRSFSSYT
>TRBV7-4
ASSYTQPQGMDYEQY
>TRBV6-5
ASNQQGANYGYT
>TRBV7-6
ASSLFGTGEIDEQY
>TRBV9
ASSVRPGGTQY
>TRBV7-8
ASSPGWGDYGYT
>TRBV6-5
ASKGQANTEAF
>TRBV18
ASSLSAGADGYT
>TRBV2
ASQTDNQPQH
>TRBV30
AWSGGGPAKETQY
>TRBV4-2
ASSQRGQGTGELF
>TRBV7-9
ASSLGEDEQF
>TRBV2
ASSASGGAYEQY
>TRBV7-9
ARRGARGGAGEQY
>TRBV11-2
ASSLVFPGQVTYNEQF
>TRBV5-1
ASSLGGSTEAF
>TRBV6-1
ASSAMQRAHSGNTIY
>TRBV7-8
ASSPSWGGNYGYT
>TRBV5-1
ASSLDTNTGELF
>TRBV27
ASSTGEETQY
>TRBV11-2
ASNRFPGNPEQF
>TRBV10-3
AIDPGLAGGTDTQY